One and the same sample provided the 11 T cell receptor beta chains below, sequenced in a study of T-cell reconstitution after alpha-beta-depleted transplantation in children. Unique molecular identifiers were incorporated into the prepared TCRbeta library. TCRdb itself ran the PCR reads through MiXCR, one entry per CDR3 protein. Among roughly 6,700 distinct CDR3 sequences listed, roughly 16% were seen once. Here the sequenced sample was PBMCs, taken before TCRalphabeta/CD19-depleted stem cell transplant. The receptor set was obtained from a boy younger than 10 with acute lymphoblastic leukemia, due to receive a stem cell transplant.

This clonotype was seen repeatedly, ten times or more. The CDR3 DNA reads as TGTGCCATCAGTAGGCAGGGGGCGAACACCGGGGAGCTGTTTTTT. Encoded protein: CAISRQGANTGELFF. The chain combines TRBV10-3 with TRBJ2-2; 7 positions agree with TRBD1. The CDR3 covers 15 residues. Looked up from germline, CDR1 is ENHRY and CDR2 is SYGVKD. V lost 5 bases and J lost 0; bases outside the gene matches: 3.

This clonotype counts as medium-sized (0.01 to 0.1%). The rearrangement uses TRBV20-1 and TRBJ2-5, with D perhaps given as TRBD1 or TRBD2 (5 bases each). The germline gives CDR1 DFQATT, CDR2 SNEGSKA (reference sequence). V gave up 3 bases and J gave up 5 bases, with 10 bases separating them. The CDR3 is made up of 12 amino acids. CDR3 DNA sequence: TGCAGTGCTAGGTGGGGCGGGGAGACCCAGTACTTC. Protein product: CSARWGGETQYF.

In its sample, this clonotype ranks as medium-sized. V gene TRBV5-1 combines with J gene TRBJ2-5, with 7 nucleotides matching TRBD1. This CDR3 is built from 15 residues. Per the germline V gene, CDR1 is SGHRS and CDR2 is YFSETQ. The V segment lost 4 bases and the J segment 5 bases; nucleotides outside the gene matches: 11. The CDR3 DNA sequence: TGCGCCAGCAGCACCGACAGGGTCAGCTGGGAGACCCAGTACTTC. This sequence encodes CASSTDRVSWETQYF.

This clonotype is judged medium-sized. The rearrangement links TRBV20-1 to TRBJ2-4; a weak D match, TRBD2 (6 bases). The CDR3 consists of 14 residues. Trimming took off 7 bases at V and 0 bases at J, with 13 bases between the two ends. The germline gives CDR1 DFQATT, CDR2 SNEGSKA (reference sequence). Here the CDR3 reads CSGGEDLAKNIQYF. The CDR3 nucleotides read TGCAGTGGGGGGGAGGACCTAGCCAAAAACATTCAGTACTTC.

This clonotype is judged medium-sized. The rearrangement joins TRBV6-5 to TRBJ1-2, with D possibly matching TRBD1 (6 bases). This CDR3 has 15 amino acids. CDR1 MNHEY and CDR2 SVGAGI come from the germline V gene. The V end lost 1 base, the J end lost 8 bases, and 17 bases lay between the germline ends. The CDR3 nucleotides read TGTGCCAGCAGTTACTTAAACCCTACAGGGCACGGCTACACCTTC. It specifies CASSYLNPTGHGYTF.

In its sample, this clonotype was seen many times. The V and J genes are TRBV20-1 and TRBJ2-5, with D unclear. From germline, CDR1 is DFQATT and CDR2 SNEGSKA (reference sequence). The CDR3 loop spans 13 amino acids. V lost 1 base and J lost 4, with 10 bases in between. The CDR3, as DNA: TGCAGTGCTAGAGGGGGAATGATAGAGACCCAGTACTTC. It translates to CSARGGMIETQYF.

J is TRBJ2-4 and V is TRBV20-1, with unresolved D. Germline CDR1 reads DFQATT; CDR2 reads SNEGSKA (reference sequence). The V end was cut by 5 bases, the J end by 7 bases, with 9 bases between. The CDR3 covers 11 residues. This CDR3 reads CSAPLRNIQYF. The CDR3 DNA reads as TGCAGTGCTCCCCTTCGGAACATTCAGTACTTC.

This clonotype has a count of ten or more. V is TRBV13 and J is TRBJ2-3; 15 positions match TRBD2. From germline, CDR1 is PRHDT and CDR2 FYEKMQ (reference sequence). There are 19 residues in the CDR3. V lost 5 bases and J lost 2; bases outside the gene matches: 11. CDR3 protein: CASSPHEGLAGGDTDTQYF. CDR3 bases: TGTGCCAGCAGCCCCCACGAGGGACTAGCGGGGGGCGACACAGATACGCAGTATTTT.

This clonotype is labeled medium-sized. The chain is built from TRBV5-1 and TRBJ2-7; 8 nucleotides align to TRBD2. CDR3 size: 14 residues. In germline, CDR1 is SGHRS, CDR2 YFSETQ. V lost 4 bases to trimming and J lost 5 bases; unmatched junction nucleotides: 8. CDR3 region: CASSISGGSHEQYF. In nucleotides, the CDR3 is TGCGCCAGCAGCATATCGGGGGGGAGCCACGAGCAGTACTTC.

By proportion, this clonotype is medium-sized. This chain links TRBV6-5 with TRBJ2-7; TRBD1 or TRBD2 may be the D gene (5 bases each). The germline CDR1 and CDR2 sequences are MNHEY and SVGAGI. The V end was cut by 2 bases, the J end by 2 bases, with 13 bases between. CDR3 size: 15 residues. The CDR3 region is CASSYRGEPPYEQYF. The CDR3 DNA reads TGTGCCAGCAGTTACAGGGGAGAACCCCCCTACGAGCAGTACTTC.

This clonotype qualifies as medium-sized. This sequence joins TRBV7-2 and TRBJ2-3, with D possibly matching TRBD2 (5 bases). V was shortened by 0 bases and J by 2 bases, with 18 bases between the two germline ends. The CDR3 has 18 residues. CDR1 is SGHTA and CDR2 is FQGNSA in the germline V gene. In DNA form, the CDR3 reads TGTGCCAGCAGCTTAGCGCCCAGGACTTTTACCCCCACAGATACGCAGTATTTT. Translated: CASSLAPRTFTPTDTQYF.